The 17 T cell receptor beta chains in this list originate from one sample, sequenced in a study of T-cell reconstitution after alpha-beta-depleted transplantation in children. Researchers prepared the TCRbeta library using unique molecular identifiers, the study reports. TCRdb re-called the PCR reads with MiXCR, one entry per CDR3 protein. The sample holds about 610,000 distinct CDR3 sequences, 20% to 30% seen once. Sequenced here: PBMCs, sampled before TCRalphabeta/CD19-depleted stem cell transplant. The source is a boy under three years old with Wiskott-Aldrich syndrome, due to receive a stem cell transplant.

The CDR3: CASSVWGSTDTQYF. CDR3 bases: TGTGCCAGCAGCGTATGGGGTAGCACAGATACGCAGTATTTT. V usage is TRBV9 and J usage is TRBJ2-3; D is undetermined. The CDR3 extends over 14 amino acids. Germline lookup yields CDR1 SGDLS and CDR2 YYNGEE. The V end lost 1 base, the J end lost 0 bases, and 6 bases lay between the germline ends.

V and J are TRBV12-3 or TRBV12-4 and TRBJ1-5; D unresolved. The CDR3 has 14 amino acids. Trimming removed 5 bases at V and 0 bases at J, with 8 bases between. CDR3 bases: TGTGCCAGCAGTGACTTTAATAGCAATCAGCCCCAGCATTTT. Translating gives CASSDFNSNQPQHF.

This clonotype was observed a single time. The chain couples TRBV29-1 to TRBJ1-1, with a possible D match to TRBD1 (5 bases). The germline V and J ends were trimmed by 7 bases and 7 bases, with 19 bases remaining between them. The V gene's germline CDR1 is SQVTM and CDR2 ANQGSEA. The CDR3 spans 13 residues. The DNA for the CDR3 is TGCAGCGCTACACCTCGGGGCCCGATTGAAGCTTTCTTT. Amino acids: CSATPRGPIEAFF.

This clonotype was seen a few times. The CDR3 DNA reads TGCGCCAGCAGCGGACGGACTAGCGGGATTTCCGATGAGCAGTTCTTC. Its translation is CASSGRTSGISDEQFF. V gene TRBV5-1 combines with J gene TRBJ2-1; TRBD2 agrees at 12 bases. The CDR3 consists of 16 residues. V lost 4 bases and J lost 8; bases outside the gene matches: 10. Germline CDR1 is SGHRS and CDR2 is YFSETQ.

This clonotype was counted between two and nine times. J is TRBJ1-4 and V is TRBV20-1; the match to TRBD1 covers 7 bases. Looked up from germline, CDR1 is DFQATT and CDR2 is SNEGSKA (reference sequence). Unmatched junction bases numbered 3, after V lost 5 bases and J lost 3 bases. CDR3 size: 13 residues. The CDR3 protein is CSAAGGANEKLFF. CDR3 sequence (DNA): TGCAGTGCTGCAGGGGGAGCTAATGAAAAACTGTTTTTT.

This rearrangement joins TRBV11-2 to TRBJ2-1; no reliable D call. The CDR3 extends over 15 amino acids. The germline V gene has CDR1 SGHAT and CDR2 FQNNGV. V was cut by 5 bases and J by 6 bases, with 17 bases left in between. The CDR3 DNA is TGTGCCAGCAGCGGCCTCTCCACTCGGACCAATGAGCAGTTCTTC. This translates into CASSGLSTRTNEQFF.

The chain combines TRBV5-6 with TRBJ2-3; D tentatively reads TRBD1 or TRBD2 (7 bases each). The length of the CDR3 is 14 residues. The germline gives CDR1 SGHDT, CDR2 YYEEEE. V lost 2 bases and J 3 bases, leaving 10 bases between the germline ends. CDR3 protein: CASSFQGGTDTQYF. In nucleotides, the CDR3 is TGTGCCAGCAGCTTCCAGGGGGGGACAGATACGCAGTATTTT.

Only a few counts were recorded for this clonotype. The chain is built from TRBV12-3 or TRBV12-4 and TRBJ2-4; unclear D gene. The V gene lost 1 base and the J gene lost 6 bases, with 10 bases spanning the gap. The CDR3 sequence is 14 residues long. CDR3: CASSLDQQINIQYF. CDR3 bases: TGTGCCAGCAGTTTAGACCAGCAGATAAACATTCAGTACTTC.

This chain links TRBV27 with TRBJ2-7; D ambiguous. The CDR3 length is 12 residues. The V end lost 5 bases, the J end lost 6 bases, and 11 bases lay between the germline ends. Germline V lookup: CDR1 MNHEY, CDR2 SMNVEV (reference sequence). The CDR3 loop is CASSTRKGEQYF. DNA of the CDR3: TGTGCCAGCAGTACACGAAAGGGCGAGCAGTACTTC.

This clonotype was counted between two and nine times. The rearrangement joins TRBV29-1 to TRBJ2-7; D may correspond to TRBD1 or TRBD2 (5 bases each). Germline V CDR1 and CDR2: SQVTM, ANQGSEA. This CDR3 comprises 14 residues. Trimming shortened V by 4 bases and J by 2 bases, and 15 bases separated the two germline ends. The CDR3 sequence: CSVVFQGTPYEQYF. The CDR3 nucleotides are TGCAGCGTTGTGTTTCAAGGGACCCCCTACGAGCAGTACTTC.

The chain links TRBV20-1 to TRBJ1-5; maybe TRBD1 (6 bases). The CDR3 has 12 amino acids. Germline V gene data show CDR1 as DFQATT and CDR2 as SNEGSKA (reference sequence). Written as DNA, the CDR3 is TGCAGAGCAGGGGATAGCAATCAGCCCCAGCATTTT. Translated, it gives CRAGDSNQPQHF.

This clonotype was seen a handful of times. Here the CDR3 DNA reads TGCAGTGCTAGAGATGGCAGCAGCAATCAGCCCCAGCATTTT. The encoded protein is CSARDGSSNQPQHF. V and J are TRBV20-1 and TRBJ1-5; D is undetermined. Germline loops: CDR1 DFQATT, CDR2 SNEGSKA (reference sequence). Trimming removed 0 bases at V and 1 base at J, with 7 bases between. CDR3 length: 14 residues.

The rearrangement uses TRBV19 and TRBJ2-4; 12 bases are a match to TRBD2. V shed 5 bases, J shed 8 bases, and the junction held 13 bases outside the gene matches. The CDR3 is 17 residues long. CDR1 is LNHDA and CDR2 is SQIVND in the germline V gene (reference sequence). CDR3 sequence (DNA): TGTGCCAGTAGTTCCAGGACTAGCGGGACAAGCGAGTACATTCAGTACTTC. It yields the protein CASSSRTSGTSEYIQYF.

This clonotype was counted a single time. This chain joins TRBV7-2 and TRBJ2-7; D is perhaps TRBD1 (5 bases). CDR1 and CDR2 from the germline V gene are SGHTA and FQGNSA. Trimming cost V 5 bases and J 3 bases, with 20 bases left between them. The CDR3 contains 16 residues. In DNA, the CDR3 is TGTGCCAGCAGCCCCCCTCGCGTGGCAGGGATCTACGAGCAGTACTTC. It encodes CASSPPRVAGIYEQYF.

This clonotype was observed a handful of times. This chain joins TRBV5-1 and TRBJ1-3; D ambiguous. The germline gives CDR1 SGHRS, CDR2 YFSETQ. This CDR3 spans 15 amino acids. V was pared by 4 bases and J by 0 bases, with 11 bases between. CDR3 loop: CASSLGRFSGNTIYF. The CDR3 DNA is TGCGCCAGCAGCCTCGGACGCTTCTCTGGAAACACCATATATTTT.

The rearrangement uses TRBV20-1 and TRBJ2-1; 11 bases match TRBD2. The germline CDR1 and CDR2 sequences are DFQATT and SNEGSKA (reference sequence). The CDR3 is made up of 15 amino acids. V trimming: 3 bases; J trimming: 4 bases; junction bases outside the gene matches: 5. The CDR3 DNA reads TGCAGTGCTAGTCCCCTAGCGGGAGGTTACAATGAGCAGTTCTTC. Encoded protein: CSASPLAGGYNEQFF.

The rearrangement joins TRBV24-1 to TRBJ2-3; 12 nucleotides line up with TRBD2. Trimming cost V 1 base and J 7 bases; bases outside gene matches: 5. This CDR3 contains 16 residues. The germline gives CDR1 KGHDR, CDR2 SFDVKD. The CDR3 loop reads CATSDFLTSGRHTQYF. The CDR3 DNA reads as TGTGCCACCAGTGATTTCTTGACTAGCGGGAGACATACGCAGTATTTT.